A selection of T cell receptor beta chains follows, all from one sample in a study of blood T cell repertoires in COVID-19. Sequenced by immunoSEQ multiplex PCR; TCRdb stores in-frame clones only, minus some. Of hundreds of thousands of clones listed, around 86% were seen once; the top ten hold 1.6%. The specimen sequenced was PBMCs or T cells enriched from blood (not recorded which). The receptors were sampled from a woman between 50 and 59 years old who had recovered from COVID-19. The CDR3 runs from the conserved cysteine through the conserved F or W. D genes are given only for firm matches. Expanded clones get a size class; other rows say once, few or many, or leave the size out.

j_gene | abundance | v_gene | d_gene | CDR3aa | CDR3nt
TRBJ1-2 | NA | TRBV19 | TRBD1 | CASSIDAGTGYGYTF | TGTGCCAGTAGTATAGATGCCGGGACAGGCTATGGCTACACCTTC
TRBJ1-2 | NA | TRBV30 | NA | CAWSPGADYGYTF | TGTGCCTGGAGCCCAGGGGCCGACTATGGCTACACCTTC
TRBJ2-7 | once | TRBV7-2 | NA | CASSPRLEPYEQYF | TGTGCCAGCAGCCCGCGACTGGAACCCTACGAGCAGTACTTC
TRBJ2-2 | NA | TRBV11-2 | TRBD2 | CASSLTSGYTGELFF | TGTGCCAGCAGCTTAACTAGCGGTTACACCGGGGAGCTGTTTTTT
TRBJ2-5 | NA | TRBV5-4 | NA | CASNSDRETQYF | TGTGCCAGCAACAGTGATCGAGAGACCCAGTACTTC
TRBJ2-1 | NA | TRBV5-1 | TRBD2 | CASSLVASGRNEQFF | TGCGCCAGCAGCTTGGTGGCTAGCGGGAGGAATGAGCAGTTCTTC
TRBJ1-2 | few | TRBV24-1 | TRBD1 | CATSGPGQGRYGYTF | TGTGCCACCAGTGGTCCCGGACAGGGGCGCTATGGCTACACCTTC
TRBJ2-4 | NA | TRBV5-5 | TRBD1 | CASSYAGGEGIQYF | TGTGCCAGCAGCTACGCAGGGGGCGAGGGCATTCAGTACTTC
TRBJ2-2 | NA | TRBV28 | TRBD1 | CASSPGQATGELFF | TGTGCCAGCAGTCCCGGACAGGCCACCGGGGAGCTGTTTTTT
TRBJ1-2 | NA | TRBV28 | NA | CASSFTVGGAFYGYTF | TGTGCCAGCAGTTTTACTGTCGGGGGGGCCTTCTATGGCTACACCTTC
TRBJ2-3 | NA | TRBV7-9 | TRBD2 | CASSLGTSGSTDTQYF | TGTGCCAGCAGCTTAGGGACTAGCGGAAGCACAGATACGCAGTATTTT
TRBJ1-1 | NA | TRBV27 | TRBD1 | CASSRWDSSDTEAFF | TGTGCCAGCAGTCGGTGGGACAGTTCGGACACTGAAGCTTTCTTT
TRBJ1-5 | few | TRBV19 | NA | CASTVPGGTVSNQPQHF | TGTGCCAGTACCGTTCCGGGGGGGACCGTGAGCAATCAGCCCCAGCATTTT
TRBJ2-5 | NA | TRBV2 | TRBD2 | CASRTGTSGNQETQYF | TGTGCCAGCAGAACCGGGACTAGCGGTAACCAAGAGACCCAGTACTTC
TRBJ1-6 | NA | TRBV6-5 | TRBD1 | CASSYGTGAFSPLHF | TGTGCCAGCAGTTACGGTACAGGGGCCTTCTCACCCCTCCACTTT
TRBJ2-3 | NA | TRBV7-6 | TRBD2 | CASSLVPWAGVGSDTQYF | TGTGCCAGCAGCTTAGTACCCTGGGCGGGAGTCGGATCAGATACGCAGTATTTT
TRBJ2-1 | NA | TRBV5-1 | NA | CASSRAQSSYNEQFF | TGCGCCAGCAGCCGAGCGCAGAGCTCCTACAATGAGCAGTTCTTC
TRBJ2-1 | once | TRBV28 | NA | CASSFEDNEQFF | TGTGCCAGCAGTTTTGAGGACAATGAGCAGTTCTTC
TRBJ2-7 | once | TRBV30 | TRBD1 | CAWSVAWDRNSYEQYF | TGTGCCTGGAGTGTTGCTTGGGACAGAAACTCCTACGAGCAGTACTTC
TRBJ1-2 | once | TRBV7-8 | NA | CASSPREVGGYTF | TGTGCCAGCAGCCCGAGGGAAGTAGGTGGCTACACCTTC
TRBJ1-3 | NA | TRBV7-6 | NA | CASSLAGASGNTIYF | TGTGCCAGCAGCTTAGCAGGGGCATCCGGAAACACCATATATTTT
TRBJ2-2 | NA | TRBV7-3 | NA | CANQTYTRHTGELFF | TGTGCCAACCAGACCTACACTAGGCACACCGGGGAGCTGTTTTTT
TRBJ1-3 | NA | TRBV30 | NA | CAWKYSSGNTIYF | TGTGCCTGGAAGTACAGCTCTGGAAACACCATATATTTT
TRBJ2-1 | once | TRBV7-9 | TRBD2 | CASSSSGKVTEQFF | TGTGCCAGCAGCTCTAGCGGGAAGGTAACTGAGCAGTTCTTC
TRBJ2-7 | NA | TRBV27 | NA | CASSLSSGYEQYF | TGTGCCAGCAGTTTATCATCGGGTTACGAGCAGTACTTC
TRBJ1-1 | NA | TRBV7-2 | TRBD1 | CASSLGTGGLYKAFF | TGTGCCAGCAGCTTAGGGACAGGGGGGTTGTACAAAGCTTTCTTT
TRBJ2-7 | NA | TRBV6-5 | NA | CASSYSGTQSYEQYF | TGTGCCAGCAGTTACTCCGGGACACAATCCTACGAGCAGTACTTC